The following is a T cell receptor beta chain sequence with its context. Its antigen is unknown. Compared with germline, one end of the junction differs, possibly owing to a read error. The sample has other DNA sequences that encode this CDR3 too. This sample is part of a study of OX40 agonist ivuxolimab in advanced cancers. General observations from the study: Low normalized T-cell clonal expansion was additionally recorded for some nonresponders.

Sequencing was performed with immunoSEQ multiplex PCR; in TCRdb, only in-frame clones are kept and a portion is missing. Among roughly 70,000 clones, roughly four fifths were seen once, and the ten largest hold roughly 5.2%. The germline V gene encodes CDR1 MGHDK and CDR2 SYGVNS. The CDR3 runs to 18 residues. The rearrangement links TRBV25-1 to TRBJ1-4; D remains unclear. The source of this sequence is an adult with an advanced solid tumor such as melanoma, head and neck, liver or kidney cancer. The sequencing here drew on CD4+ or CD8+ T cells sorted from blood, taken in a trial of the OX40 agonist ivuxolimab. The CDR3 DNA reads TGTGCCAGCAGTGAATTCAGTGCATTTTCGGGATCGAATGAAAAACTGTTTTTC. Its translation is CASSEFSAFSGSNEKLFF.